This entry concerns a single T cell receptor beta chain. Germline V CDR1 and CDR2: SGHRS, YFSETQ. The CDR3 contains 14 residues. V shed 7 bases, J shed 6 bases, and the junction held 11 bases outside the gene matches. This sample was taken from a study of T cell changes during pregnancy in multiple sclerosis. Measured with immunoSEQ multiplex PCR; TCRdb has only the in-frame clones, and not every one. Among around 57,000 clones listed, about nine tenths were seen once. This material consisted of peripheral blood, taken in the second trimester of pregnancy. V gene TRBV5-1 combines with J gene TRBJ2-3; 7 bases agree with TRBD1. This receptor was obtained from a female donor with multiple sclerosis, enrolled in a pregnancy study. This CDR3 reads CASGPYRGGDTQYF. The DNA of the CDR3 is TGCGCCAGCGGACCGTACAGGGGCGGCGATACGCAGTATTTT.